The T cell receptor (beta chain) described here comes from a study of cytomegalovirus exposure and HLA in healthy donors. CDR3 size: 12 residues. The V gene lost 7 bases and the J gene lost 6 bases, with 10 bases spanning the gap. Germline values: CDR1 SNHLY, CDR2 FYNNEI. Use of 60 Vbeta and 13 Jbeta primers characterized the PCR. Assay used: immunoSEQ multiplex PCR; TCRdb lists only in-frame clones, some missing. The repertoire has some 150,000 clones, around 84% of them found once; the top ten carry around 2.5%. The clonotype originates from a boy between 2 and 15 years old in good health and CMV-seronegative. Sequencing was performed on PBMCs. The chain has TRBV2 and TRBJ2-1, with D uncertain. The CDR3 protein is CASIAVGNEQFF. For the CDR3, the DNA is TGTGCCAGCATCGCAGTTGGCAATGAGCAGTTCTTC.